Reported below is one T cell receptor beta chain. The sample originates from a study of blood T cell repertoires in COVID-19. Study as a whole: COVID-19 samples, acute and convalescent, were from the United States, Italy and Spain.

The assay was immunoSEQ multiplex PCR, and TCRdb's table has in-frame clones only and misses some. The sample has more than 250,000 clones, 75% to 90% seen once. Sequenced material: peripheral blood. The TCR originated in a human donor in a cohort sampled during active COVID-19.

The CDR3 is CASSLEQENTEAFF. DNA for the CDR3: TGTGCCAGCAGCTTGGAACAGGAGAACACTGAAGCTTTCTTT. The chain couples TRBV5-8 to TRBJ1-1, with a possible D match to TRBD1 (5 bases). The V gene's germline CDR1 is SGHTS and CDR2 YDEGEE. The CDR3 has 14 amino acids. V was shortened by 0 bases and J by 1 base, with 7 bases between the two germline ends.